The 10 T cell receptor beta chains in this list originate from one sample, sequenced in a study of cytomegalovirus exposure and HLA in healthy donors (TCRdb year 2017). Library preparation was by the immunoSEQ multiplex PCR assay. The multiplex PCR relied on a mix of 60 forward primers for TCR Vbeta segments and 13 reverse primers for TCR Jbeta segments. Sourced from immuneACCESS, this table was stored by TCRdb with only in-frame sequences that have V and J called. A share of the clones is absent; for the studies checked, an unresolved V gene accounts for under half, and the remainder has no known explanation. This sample holds some 93,000 clones; 82% were observed only once. 3% to 4% of the sample is taken by the ten largest. The sample was PBMCs. The source of these receptors is a man aged 45-60 years in good health and CMV-seronegative.

This clone was observed a few times. This rearrangement joins TRBV11-2 to TRBJ1-1; TRBD1 matches at 8 bases. Germline CDR1 reads SGHAT; CDR2 reads FQNNGV. With V trimmed by 5 bases and J by 4 bases, 3 bases remained unmatched. The CDR3 is made up of 13 amino acids. This CDR3 is CASSPDRGTEAFF. As DNA, the CDR3 is TGTGCCAGCAGCCCCGACAGGGGCACTGAAGCTTTCTTT.

The rearrangement uses TRBV5-1 and TRBJ2-5; D is undetermined. V was cut by 1 base and J by 5 bases, with 15 bases left in between. CDR3 length: 15 residues. Germline V gene sequence: CDR1 SGHRS, CDR2 YFSETQ. For the CDR3, the DNA is TGCGCCAGCAGCTTGAGACCCATCCCCGGGGAGACCCAGTACTTC. Translated: CASSLRPIPGETQYF.

The V call is TRBV28, the J call TRBJ2-5; 8 bases are a match to TRBD2. Germline CDR1 MDHEN, CDR2 SYDVKM. CDR3 length: 18 amino acids. The junction had 19 bases not matched to a gene; V was cut back by 6 bases and J by 4 bases. CDR3: CASSLYDSGTQGRETQYF. The DNA of the CDR3 is TGTGCCAGCAGCCTTTATGATAGCGGGACTCAAGGGCGAGAGACCCAGTACTTC.

To note about this clone: The junction departs from the called germline gene at one end, perhaps through a read error. This chain uses TRBV27 with TRBJ2-4; TRBD2 is a possible D gene (6 bases). Germline CDR1 reads MNHEY; CDR2 reads SMNVEV (reference sequence). This CDR3 is 14 amino acids long. This chain's CDR3 is CASSTPASSRPGDF. As DNA, the CDR3 is TGTGCCAGCAGTACCCCGGCTAGTAGCAGACCGGGGGACTTC.

The chain uses TRBV6-1 and TRBJ2-1, with 8 bases identical to TRBD1. The V and J ends lost 6 bases and 0 bases, in that order; junction bases with no gene match: 4. This CDR3 is 15 amino acids long. Germline V gives CDR1 MNHNS, CDR2 SASEGT. The CDR3: CASREDRDSYNEQFF. DNA of the CDR3: TGTGCCAGCAGGGAGGACAGGGACTCCTACAATGAGCAGTTCTTC.

V gene TRBV19 combines with J gene TRBJ2-1, with 7 bases identical to TRBD2. The CDR3 totals 14 residues. Losses at the gene ends were 8 bases for V and 5 bases for J; bases not matched to a gene: 9. CDR1 and CDR2 from the germline V gene are LNHDA and SQIVND (reference sequence). CDR3 bases: TGTGCCAGTTGCCGCGGGAGAGGGGACAATGAGCAGTTCTTC. As protein: CASCRGRGDNEQFF.

The chain is built from TRBV5-1 and TRBJ1-5; TRBD1 matches at 12 bases. Germline loops: CDR1 SGHRS, CDR2 YFSETQ. This CDR3 is 15 amino acids long. With V trimmed by 4 bases and J by 6 bases, 5 bases remained unmatched. The CDR3 protein is CASSPGTGGFQPQHF. The CDR3 bases are TGCGCCAGCAGCCCCGGGACAGGGGGCTTTCAGCCCCAGCATTTT.

This rearrangement joins TRBV4-1 to TRBJ2-3, with 8 bases identical to TRBD2. The CDR3 runs 15 residues. J was trimmed by 9 bases and V by 0 bases; bases with no gene match: 8. Germline values: CDR1 MGHRA, CDR2 YSYEKL. The CDR3 coding sequence is TGCGCCAGCAGCCAAGAGTCCCAGCGGGAGTGGACGCAGTATTTT. This codes for CASSQESQREWTQYF.

This clone was seen once. The gene calls are TRBV13 and TRBJ2-5; 10 bases are a match to TRBD1. CDR3 length: 16 amino acids. V trimming: 5 bases; J trimming: 2 bases; junction bases outside the gene matches: 8. Germline V gene sequence: CDR1 PRHDT, CDR2 FYEKMQ (reference sequence). CDR3 protein: CASSPRRQGAQETQYF. CDR3 sequence (DNA): TGTGCCAGCAGCCCCCGCCGACAGGGGGCTCAAGAGACCCAGTACTTC.

This chain uses TRBV5-1 with TRBJ1-1; 7 bases are shared with TRBD1. V was pared by 2 bases and J by 0 bases, with 7 bases of the junction left unmatched. The CDR3 spans 16 residues. Germline CDR1 reads SGHRS; CDR2 reads YFSETQ. This CDR3 reads CASSFGDSLMNTEAFF. In nucleotides, the CDR3 is TGCGCCAGCAGCTTTGGGGACAGCCTCATGAACACTGAAGCTTTCTTT.